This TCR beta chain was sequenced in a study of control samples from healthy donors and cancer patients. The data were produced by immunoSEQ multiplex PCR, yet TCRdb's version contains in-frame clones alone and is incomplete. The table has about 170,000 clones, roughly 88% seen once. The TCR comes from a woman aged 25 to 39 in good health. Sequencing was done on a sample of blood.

The CDR3 nucleotides read TGTGCCAGCAGTTACAGGACAGGGGTTGCTTTCTTT. Protein: CASSYRTGVAFF. This chain joins TRBV6-5 and TRBJ1-1; 9 nucleotides match TRBD1. V shed 2 bases, J shed 11 bases, and the junction held 3 bases outside the gene matches. CDR1 MNHEY and CDR2 SVGAGI come from the germline V gene. The CDR3 sequence is 12 residues long.